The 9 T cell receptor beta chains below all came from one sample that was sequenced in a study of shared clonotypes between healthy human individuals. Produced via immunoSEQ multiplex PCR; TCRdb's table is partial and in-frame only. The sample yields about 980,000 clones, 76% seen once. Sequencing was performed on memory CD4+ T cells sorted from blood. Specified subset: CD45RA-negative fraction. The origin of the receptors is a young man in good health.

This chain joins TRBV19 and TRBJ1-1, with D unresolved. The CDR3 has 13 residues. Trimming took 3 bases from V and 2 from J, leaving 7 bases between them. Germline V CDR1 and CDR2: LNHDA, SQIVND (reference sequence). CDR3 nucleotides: TGTGCCAGTAGTATTGTGAGTAACACTGAAGCTTTCTTT. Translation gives CASSIVSNTEAFF.

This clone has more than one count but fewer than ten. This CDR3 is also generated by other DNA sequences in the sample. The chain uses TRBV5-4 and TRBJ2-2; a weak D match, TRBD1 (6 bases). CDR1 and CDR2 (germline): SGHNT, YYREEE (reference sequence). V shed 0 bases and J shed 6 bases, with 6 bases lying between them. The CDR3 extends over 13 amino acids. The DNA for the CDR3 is TGTGCCAGCAGCTTGGACAGGGCCGGGGAGCTGTTTTTT. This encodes CASSLDRAGELFF.

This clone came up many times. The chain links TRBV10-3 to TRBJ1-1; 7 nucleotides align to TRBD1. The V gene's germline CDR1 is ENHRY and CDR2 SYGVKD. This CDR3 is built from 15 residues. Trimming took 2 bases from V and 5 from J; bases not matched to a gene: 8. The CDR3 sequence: CAISEIAGGRTEAFF. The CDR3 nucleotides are TGTGCCATCAGTGAGATTGCAGGGGGTAGGACTGAAGCTTTCTTT.

The CDR3 spells CASRTDYGYTF. The CDR3 DNA reads TGTGCCAGCAGGACGGACTATGGCTACACCTTC. The chain is built from TRBV6-1 and TRBJ1-2; unclear D gene. Trimming removed 6 bases from V and 3 bases from J, with 5 bases in between. This CDR3 is 11 amino acids long. The germline CDR1 and CDR2 sequences are MNHNS and SASEGT.

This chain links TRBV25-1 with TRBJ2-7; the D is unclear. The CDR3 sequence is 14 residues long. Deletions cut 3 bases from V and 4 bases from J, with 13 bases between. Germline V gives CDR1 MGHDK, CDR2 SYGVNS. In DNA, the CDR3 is TGTGCCAGCAGTGATCCTCTCCGAATGTACGAGCAGTACTTC. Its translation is CASSDPLRMYEQYF.

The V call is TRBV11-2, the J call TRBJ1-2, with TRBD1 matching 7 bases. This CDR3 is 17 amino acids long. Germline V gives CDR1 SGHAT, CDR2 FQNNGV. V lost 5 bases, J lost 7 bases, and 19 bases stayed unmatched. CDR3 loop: CASSVLTTGTASVGYTF. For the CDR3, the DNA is TGTGCCAGCAGCGTACTCACTACCGGGACAGCCTCCGTTGGCTACACCTTC. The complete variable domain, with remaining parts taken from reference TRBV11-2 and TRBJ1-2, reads EAGVAQSPRYKIIEKRQSVAFWCNPISGHATLYWYQQILGQGPKLLIQFQNNGVVDDSQLPKDRFSAERLKGVDSTLKIQPAKLEDSAVYLCASSVLTTGTASVGYTFGSGTRLTVV.

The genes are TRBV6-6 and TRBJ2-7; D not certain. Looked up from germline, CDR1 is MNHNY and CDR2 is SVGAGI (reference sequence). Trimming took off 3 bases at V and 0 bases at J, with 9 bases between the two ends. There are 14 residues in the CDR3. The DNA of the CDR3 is TGTGCCAGCAGTTATACAACATTCTCCTACGAGCAGTACTTC. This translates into CASSYTTFSYEQYF.

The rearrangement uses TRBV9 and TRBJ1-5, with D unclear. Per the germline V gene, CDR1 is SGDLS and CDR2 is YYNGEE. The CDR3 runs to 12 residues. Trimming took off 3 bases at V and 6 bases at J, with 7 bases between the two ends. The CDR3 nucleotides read TGTGCCAGCAGCGAAATAAGTCAGCCCCAGCATTTT. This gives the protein CASSEISQPQHF.

The DNA for the CDR3 is TGTGCCAGCAGCTTAGCCCCAGACGGGACCTACGAGCAGTACTTC. Translating it yields CASSLAPDGTYEQYF. The rearrangement joins TRBV7-6 to TRBJ2-7; possible D gene TRBD2, 5 bases. The CDR3 spans 15 residues. CDR1 is SGHVS, CDR2 FNYEAQ, per germline. Trimming removed 0 bases from V and 2 bases from J, with 11 bases in between.